This T cell receptor beta chain was found in a study of blood T cell repertoires in COVID-19. Study-level information: Spain, Italy and the United States supplied samples that represented acute and convalescent COVID-19. T cells, B-cell-depleted T cells, or PBMCs supplied cDNA or gDNA.

This CDR3 is built from 14 residues. V lost 5 bases to trimming and J lost 5 bases; unmatched junction nucleotides: 8. Germline V gene data show CDR1 as LNHDA and CDR2 as SQIVND (reference sequence). In the original workflow: Nucleated cell counts were estimated from reference gene primer amplification. Repertoires were generated with immunoSEQ multiplex PCR, while TCRdb's copy carries only in-frame clones and drops some. That table is the source of V, J and clone size, and D and trimming were worked out from the DNA. The sample shows around 120,000 clones, around three quarters of them seen only once.

The V gene is TRBV19, the J gene TRBJ2-5; TRBD1 aligns across 7 bases. The sample was peripheral blood. This TCR came from a woman of 80 years or more with acute or convalescent COVID-19. The CDR3 spells CASSPETGSETQYF. The CDR3 DNA sequence: TGTGCCAGTAGTCCGGAGACAGGGTCCGAGACCCAGTACTTC.